This T cell receptor (beta chain) originates from a study of T cell responses to AZD1222 COVID-19 vaccine. This CDR3 is 15 amino acids long. Trimming removed 5 bases from V and 1 base from J; junction bases left unmatched: 4. The germline V gene encodes CDR1 LGHNT and CDR2 FRNRAP. Repertoires were generated with immunoSEQ multiplex PCR, while TCRdb's copy carries only in-frame clones and drops some. In the table there are 90,000 to 120,000 clones, around 92% of which are singletons. Sample: peripheral blood, taken 28 days after the second AZD1222 dose. V gene TRBV12-5 combines with J gene TRBJ1-5, with 8 bases matching TRBD1. This TCR was recovered from an adult who received the AZD1222 COVID-19 vaccine. The CDR3 nucleotides read TGTGCTAGTGGTCCCACAGGGGGGAGCAATCAGCCCCAGCATTTT. Translating gives CASGPTGGSNQPQHF.